What follows is one T cell receptor beta chain and its context. Its target is unknown. Time point here: cycle 4 day 1 (C4D1), after more than five weeks of nivolumab. No patient escaped relapse after autologous stem cell transplantation, and brentuximab vedotin exposure varied. Isolation of CD4+ T cells from thawed PBMCs was performed by magnetic negative selection. The patients, who had relapsed/refractory classical Hodgkin lymphoma, achieved best responses of complete response, partial response or progressive disease. The germline gives CDR1 SGHRS, CDR2 YFSETQ. CDR3 size: 14 residues. V lost 0 bases, J lost 3 bases, and 9 bases lay in between. The sample originates from a study of PD-1 blockade in classical Hodgkin lymphoma. Study-wide context: Nivolumab was administered to patients intravenously at 3 mg/kg every 2 weeks. Regarding the study as a whole: Excluded were patients who started nivolumab under 1 year after ASCT, a group that had lower diversity. Complete responders entered with baseline diversity on par with newly diagnosed patients, the results showed.

Some clones are missing from TCRdb's copy, which holds only in-frame ones; the method was immunoSEQ multiplex PCR. The sample shows 13,000 or so clones, around 85% of them seen only once. The receptor was isolated from a human donor with classical Hodgkin lymphoma. The material was CD4+ T cells from blood, obtained before the fourth cycle of nivolumab. This chain joins TRBV5-1 and TRBJ1-1; the D is unclear. The CDR3 loop is CASSLEGVDTEAFF. The CDR3 DNA reads TGCGCCAGCAGCTTGGAGGGTGTGGACACTGAAGCTTTCTTT.